Below are 6 T cell receptor beta chains sequenced from a single sample in a study of PD-1 blockade in classical Hodgkin lymphoma. Generated by immunoSEQ multiplex PCR, the TCRdb table keeps only in-frame clones and is missing some. The sample contains nearly 100,000 clones, approximately 88% of which appear only once. Each patient's relapse followed autologous stem cell transplantation, and brentuximab vedotin exposure varied. The specimen was peripheral blood mononuclear cells (PBMCs), collected at baseline. These receptors all stem from a human donor with classical Hodgkin lymphoma.

The V gene is TRBV10-3, the J gene TRBJ2-7, with D possibly matching TRBD1 (5 bases). V lost 10 bases to trimming and J lost 3 bases, with 10 bases between them. CDR3 length equals 11 residues. CDR1 is ENHRY, CDR2 SYGVKD, per germline. For the CDR3, the DNA is TGTGCCAGCAGGGATCTCTACGAGCAGTACTTC. It codes for CASRDLYEQYF.

The chain carries TRBV11-1 and TRBJ1-1; a weak D match, TRBD1 (6 bases). The CDR3 covers 12 residues. Between the trimmed V and J ends, which lost 5 bases and 11 bases, there was a span of 15 bases. Germline loops: CDR1 SGHAT, CDR2 FQDESV (reference sequence). DNA for the CDR3: TGTGCCAGCAGCCGACAGGCAGGGGCTGCTTTCTTT. This translates into CASSRQAGAAFF.

The V gene is TRBV7-3, the J gene TRBJ2-1; unclear D gene. The CDR3 runs to 16 residues. The V gene's germline CDR1 is SGHTA and CDR2 FQGTGA. V was clipped by 5 bases and J by 0 bases, with 14 bases between them. CDR3 region: CASSPNPVSSYNEQFF. The CDR3 DNA reads TGTGCCAGCAGCCCCAACCCGGTCAGCTCCTACAATGAGCAGTTCTTC.

This chain uses TRBV5-1 with TRBJ2-1, with TRBD2 matching 12 bases. Losses at the gene ends were 4 bases for V and 10 bases for J; bases not matched to a gene: 9. The CDR3 length is 15 residues. The germline V gene encodes CDR1 SGHRS and CDR2 YFSETQ. CDR3 sequence (DNA): TGCGCCAGCAGCAACCGACTAGCGGGAGAGGGAGAGCAGTTCTTC. This sequence encodes CASSNRLAGEGEQFF.

V gene TRBV5-1 combines with J gene TRBJ2-7; 11 bases are a match to TRBD2. V shed 0 bases, J shed 3 bases, and the junction held 5 bases outside the gene matches. The CDR3 has 16 amino acids. Germline values: CDR1 SGHRS, CDR2 YFSETQ. CDR3: CASSLGGTSGNYEQYF. CDR3 sequence (DNA): TGCGCCAGCAGCTTGGGTGGGACTAGCGGAAACTACGAGCAGTACTTC.

The chain recombines TRBV25-1 with TRBJ1-4; 7 positions match TRBD1. J lost 6 bases, V lost 6 bases, and 4 bases had no gene match. Per the germline V gene, CDR1 is MGHDK and CDR2 is SYGVNS. The length of the CDR3 is 13 residues. DNA for the CDR3: TGTGCCAGCAGAAGACAGGGTTATGAAAAACTGTTTTTT. Translating it yields CASRRQGYEKLFF. Variable domain in full (rest from reference TRBV25-1 and TRBJ1-4): EADIYQTPRYLVIGTGKKITLECSQTMGHDKMYWYQQDPGMELHLIHYSYGVNSTEKGDLSSESTVSRIRTEHFPLTLESARPSHTSQYLCASRRQGYEKLFFGSGTQLSVL.